These 24 T cell receptor beta chains were sequenced from one sample in a study of OX40 agonist ivuxolimab in advanced cancers. The assay was immunoSEQ multiplex PCR, and TCRdb's table has in-frame clones only and misses some. Of 69,000 or so clones listed, 75% to 90% are singletons. The source was CD4+ or CD8+ T cells sorted from blood, collected in a trial of the OX40 agonist ivuxolimab. The source of these receptors is an adult with an advanced solid tumor such as melanoma, head and neck, liver or kidney cancer.

The chain has TRBV27 and TRBJ2-1; tentative D call: TRBD2 (6 bases). The germline gives CDR1 MNHEY, CDR2 SMNVEV (reference sequence). The CDR3 extends over 13 amino acids. The V and J ends lost 6 bases and 7 bases respectively, with 13 bases between them. The CDR3 region has the DNA TGTGCCAGCAGGAGTAGCGGCTGGAATGAGCAGTTCTTC. Protein: CASRSSGWNEQFF.

The chain joins TRBV29-1 to TRBJ2-5, with 10 bases fitting TRBD2. The CDR3 runs 16 residues. CDR1 SQVTM and CDR2 ANQGSEA come from the germline V gene. V lost 4 bases, J lost 2 bases, and 10 bases stayed unmatched. The CDR3 region has the DNA TGCAGCGTTGTACTAGCGGGGCGATTTGGTCAAGAGACCCAGTACTTC. Translated, it gives CSVVLAGRFGQETQYF.

The chain is built from TRBV9 and TRBJ2-1; D is perhaps TRBD1 (6 bases). Germline V gene lookup returns CDR1 SGDLS and CDR2 YYNGEE. Trimming removed 4 bases from V and 0 bases from J, with 17 bases in between. The CDR3 runs 17 residues. CDR3 nucleotide sequence: TGTGCCAGCAGCTCCTCAGGGGCGGCCAGCTCCTACAATGAGCAGTTCTTC. It specifies CASSSSGAASSYNEQFF.

The chain uses TRBV27 and TRBJ2-7; 7 bases are a match to TRBD2. CDR1 and CDR2 (germline): MNHEY, SMNVEV (reference sequence). The CDR3 covers 14 residues. Trimming removed 7 bases from V and 4 bases from J; junction bases left unmatched: 10. CDR3 DNA sequence: TGTGCCAGCACCCCAGCTAGCGGATCATACGAGCAGTACTTC. Protein product: CASTPASGSYEQYF.

The chain has TRBV4-2 and TRBJ2-7; 7 bases are a match to TRBD1. The CDR3 runs to 15 residues. The V segment lost 6 bases and the J segment 2 bases; nucleotides outside the gene matches: 10. Germline CDR1 LGHNA, CDR2 YNFKEQ. CDR3 DNA sequence: TGTGCCAGCAGAGAGGGACAGTCATTTCCCTACGAGCAGTACTTC. Translated: CASREGQSFPYEQYF.

The V gene is TRBV4-1, the J gene TRBJ1-1, with D uncertain. V was trimmed by 3 bases and J by 3 bases, leaving 11 bases between them. Germline loops: CDR1 MGHRA, CDR2 YSYEKL. The CDR3 sequence is 14 residues long. The CDR3 DNA follows: TGCGCCAGCAGCCATCCGCCAGCGGACACTGAAGCTTTCTTT. Protein: CASSHPPADTEAFF.

The chain employs TRBV7-9 and TRBJ2-7; D is ambiguous. This CDR3 spans 11 amino acids. Germline V lookup: CDR1 SEHNR, CDR2 FQNEAQ (reference sequence). Trimming took 5 bases from V and 2 from J, leaving 4 bases between them. As DNA, the CDR3 is TGTGCCAGCAGCCATGCCTACGAGCAGTACTTC. This encodes CASSHAYEQYF.

This chain connects TRBV27 to TRBJ1-1, with D possibly TRBD1 on 6 matching bases. CDR3 length: 16 residues. Germline loops: CDR1 MNHEY, CDR2 SMNVEV (reference sequence). V lost 6 bases to trimming and J lost 2 bases, with 19 bases between them. The CDR3 nucleotides are TGTGCCAGCAGCCCCTCACAGGGAACTGTCAACACTGAAGCTTTCTTT. It yields the protein CASSPSQGTVNTEAFF.

The CDR3 loop is CASSFEPFWEQYF. The CDR3 coding sequence is TGTGCCAGCAGCTTTGAACCGTTTTGGGAGCAGTACTTC. The V and J genes are TRBV5-4 and TRBJ2-7; no clear D gene. V lost 2 bases and J 7 bases, leaving 13 bases between the germline ends. CDR3 size: 13 residues. Germline V lookup: CDR1 SGHNT, CDR2 YYREEE (reference sequence).

CDR3: CASSPGDSYNEQFF. The DNA for the CDR3 is TGTGCCAGCAGCCCAGGTGATTCCTACAATGAGCAGTTCTTC. This sequence joins TRBV7-9 and TRBJ2-1, with D hard to call. Trimming shortened V by 5 bases and J by 1 base, and 9 bases separated the two germline ends. Germline loops: CDR1 SEHNR, CDR2 FQNEAQ (reference sequence). This CDR3 has 14 residues. Drawing the rest from reference TRBV7-9 and TRBJ2-1, the complete variable domain is DTGVSQNPRHKITKRGQNVTFRCDPISEHNRLYWYRQTLGQGPEFLTYFQNEAQLEKSRLLSDRFSAERPKGSFSTLEIQRTEQGDSAMYLCASSPGDSYNEQFFGPGTRLTVL.

The V gene is TRBV29-1, the J gene TRBJ1-2; unclear D gene. Per germline, CDR1 SQVTM and CDR2 ANQGSEA. Trimming left V 4 bases short and J 1 base short, with 13 bases between. CDR3 length equals 14 residues. The CDR3 DNA follows: TGCAGCGTTGTGGCCGGATATCTTAACTATGGCTACACCTTC. Amino acids: CSVVAGYLNYGYTF.

CDR3 DNA: TGTGCCAGCAGTGAAACCAGGGGGATGAACACTGAAGCTTTCTTT. It is translated as CASSETRGMNTEAFF. The rearrangement uses TRBV2 and TRBJ1-1; 7 bases match TRBD1. Germline V gives CDR1 SNHLY, CDR2 FYNNEI. There are 15 residues in the CDR3. Trimming cost V 2 bases and J 0 bases; bases outside gene matches: 3.

This chain connects TRBV9 to TRBJ1-6; D is ambiguous. V shed 0 bases and J shed 6 bases, with 4 bases lying between them. The V gene's germline CDR1 is SGDLS and CDR2 YYNGEE. CDR3 length: 13 amino acids. CDR3 coding DNA: TGTGCCAGCAGCGTAGAAGTTAATTCACCCCTCCACTTT. Translating gives CASSVEVNSPLHF.

This chain uses TRBV15 with TRBJ1-5; D uncertain. V was cut by 0 bases and J by 3 bases, with 9 bases left in between. This CDR3 comprises 15 residues. The V gene's germline CDR1 is LNHNV and CDR2 YYDKDF (reference sequence). CDR3 sequence: CATSRDEVSNQPQHF. CDR3 DNA sequence: TGTGCCACCAGCAGAGATGAGGTATCCAATCAGCCCCAGCATTTT.

The rearrangement links TRBV5-6 to TRBJ2-1, with a tentative D call TRBD2 (5 bases). The germline V gene encodes CDR1 SGHDT and CDR2 YYEEEE. This CDR3 is built from 16 residues. V shed 4 bases and J shed 3 bases, with 17 bases lying between them. The CDR3 sequence is CASSPGGDTLYNEQFF. DNA of the CDR3: TGTGCCAGCAGCCCAGGAGGAGATACCCTCTACAATGAGCAGTTCTTC.

The rearrangement joins TRBV27 to TRBJ1-1; D ambiguous. V was clipped by 5 bases and J by 5 bases, with 12 bases between them. The CDR3 totals 13 residues. Germline V CDR1 and CDR2: MNHEY, SMNVEV (reference sequence). CDR3 in amino acids: CASSSGLWTEAFF. As DNA, the CDR3 is TGTGCCAGCAGTAGTGGATTGTGGACTGAAGCTTTCTTT.

The J gene is TRBJ2-7, the V gene TRBV18, with TRBD2 matching over 8 bases. V trimming: 3 bases; J trimming: 4 bases; junction bases outside the gene matches: 2. In germline, CDR1 is KGHSH, CDR2 LQKENI. CDR3 length equals 13 residues. The CDR3, as DNA: TGTGCCAGCTCACCCCCGGGGGGGTACGAGCAGTACTTC. Translated, it gives CASSPPGGYEQYF.

This chain links TRBV4-3 with TRBJ1-6; the D is unclear. Germline V lookup: CDR1 LGHNA, CDR2 YSLEER. The CDR3 sequence is 16 residues long. V was cut by 0 bases and J by 4 bases, with 10 bases left in between. CDR3 region: CASSQESGVYNSPLHF. The CDR3, as DNA: TGCGCCAGCAGCCAAGAGAGCGGGGTTTATAATTCACCCCTCCACTTT.

The rearrangement joins TRBV27 to TRBJ2-3; 10 bases are shared with TRBD2. Germline V lookup: CDR1 MNHEY, CDR2 SMNVEV (reference sequence). This CDR3 spans 17 amino acids. With 5 bases clipped from V and 0 bases from J, the junction kept 8 bases outside the gene matches. CDR3 amino acids: CASSTLLAGLSTDTQYF. The CDR3 DNA sequence: TGTGCCAGCAGTACCCTACTAGCGGGGCTTAGCACAGATACGCAGTATTTT.

The V gene is TRBV28, the J gene TRBJ1-4; 7 bases are a match to TRBD1. The CDR3 sequence is 14 residues long. Trimming removed 2 bases from V and 8 bases from J; junction bases left unmatched: 5. The germline V gene encodes CDR1 MDHEN and CDR2 SYDVKM. In nucleotides, the CDR3 is TGTGCCAGCAGTTTAGACAGGGTGTACGAAAAACTGTTTTTT. Amino acid sequence: CASSLDRVYEKLFF. Combining the CDR3 with reference TRBV28 and TRBJ1-4 gives the whole variable domain DVKVTQSSRYLVKRTGEKVFLECVQDMDHENMFWYRQDPGLGLRLIYFSYDVKMKEKGDIPEGYSVSREKKERFSLILESASTNQTSMYLCASSLDRVYEKLFFGSGTQLSVL.

This clone has a handful of counts. The chain combines TRBV19 with TRBJ2-2; 12 bases fit TRBD2. Trimming cost V 1 base and J 7 bases; bases outside gene matches: 7. Germline lookup yields CDR1 LNHDA and CDR2 SQIVND (reference sequence). The CDR3 consists of 17 residues. The CDR3 nucleotides read TGTGCCAGTAGTATAGCTAGCGGGAGGGCCGGGAGCGGGGAGCTGTTTTTT. Its translation is CASSIASGRAGSGELFF.

In its sample, this clone was seen a few times. V usage is TRBV27 and J usage is TRBJ1-5; D ambiguous. V gave up 5 bases and J gave up 7 bases, with 9 bases separating them. The CDR3 is made up of 12 amino acids. Germline lookup yields CDR1 MNHEY and CDR2 SMNVEV (reference sequence). CDR3 sequence reads: CASSTLGQPQHF. In DNA, the CDR3 is TGTGCCAGCAGTACCCTCGGGCAGCCCCAGCATTTT.

The V gene is TRBV9, the J gene TRBJ1-2, with D uncertain. Germline V gene sequence: CDR1 SGDLS, CDR2 YYNGEE. The ends were cut back, 3 bases at V and 4 bases at J, with 16 bases in the middle. This CDR3 is built from 15 residues. CDR3: CASSELIGETYGYTF. The CDR3 coding sequence is TGTGCCAGCAGCGAACTCATTGGGGAGACCTATGGCTACACCTTC.

The V call is TRBV6-5, the J call TRBJ2-7; 11 bases are shared with TRBD1. Germline CDR1 MNHEY, CDR2 SVGAGI. This CDR3 comprises 15 residues. Unmatched junction bases numbered 0, after V lost 0 bases and J lost 2 bases. CDR3 region: CASSYSGQGAYEQYF. In DNA form, the CDR3 reads TGTGCCAGCAGTTACTCGGGACAGGGGGCCTACGAGCAGTACTTC.